Presented here are 21 T cell receptor beta chains from one specimen sequenced in a study of cytomegalovirus exposure and HLA in healthy donors. The protocol was immunoSEQ multiplex PCR, while the TCRdb copy is restricted to in-frame clones and leaves out a portion. The sample contains approximately 210,000 clones, around 88% of which appear only once. Sequenced input: PBMCs. The receptors shown here come from a woman between 18 and 29 years old in good health and CMV-seronegative.

The rearrangement joins TRBV29-1 to TRBJ1-2, with 8 bases aligning to TRBD1. V was clipped by 6 bases and J by 0 bases; unmatched bases: 9. Germline loops: CDR1 SQVTM, CDR2 ANQGSEA. CDR3 size: 15 residues. The CDR3 DNA follows: TGCAGCGTCGCTGGGGGACAGGTTACTAACTATGGCTACACCTTC. Its protein product is CSVAGGQVTNYGYTF.

This chain joins TRBV5-4 and TRBJ1-6; D gene uncertain. Trimming shortened V by 1 base and J by 6 bases, and 8 bases separated the two germline ends. This CDR3 contains 14 residues. Germline assignment: CDR1 SGHNT and CDR2 YYREEE (reference sequence). CDR3 residues: CASSLYSPNSPLHF. The CDR3 DNA is TGTGCCAGCAGCTTGTACAGCCCTAATTCACCCCTCCACTTT.

The chain is built from TRBV7-9 and TRBJ2-7; 8 bases fit TRBD2. Trimming at V came to 2 bases and at J to 5 bases, leaving 5 bases not matched to a gene. Germline V gene lookup returns CDR1 SEHNR and CDR2 FQNEAQ (reference sequence). The CDR3 length is 14 residues. In DNA, the CDR3 is TGTGCCAGCAGCTTATTTAGCGGGGTAGACGAGCAGTACTTC. Translated, it gives CASSLFSGVDEQYF.

The rearrangement links TRBV15 to TRBJ2-5; D gene uncertain. Germline CDR1 is LNHNV and CDR2 is YYDKDF (reference sequence). V lost 4 bases to trimming and J lost 0 bases, with 6 bases between them. This CDR3 has 13 residues. The CDR3 DNA is TGTGCCACCAGCATCCTGTACCAAGAGACCCAGTACTTC. It translates to CATSILYQETQYF.

The J gene is TRBJ2-4, the V gene TRBV9; D may be TRBD2 (6 bases). The ends were cut back, 3 bases at V and 6 bases at J, with 16 bases in the middle. The CDR3 length is 15 residues. Germline CDR1 is SGDLS and CDR2 is YYNGEE. The CDR3 is CASSGYTGDRNIQYF. CDR3 bases: TGTGCCAGCAGCGGGTACACGGGGGACCGAAACATTCAGTACTTC.

V is TRBV4-1 and J is TRBJ2-2, with 9 bases lining up with TRBD2. Germline CDR1 MGHRA, CDR2 YSYEKL. The CDR3 is 18 residues long. V shed 6 bases and J 6 bases; nucleotides not matched to a gene: 17. CDR3 coding DNA: TGCGCCAGCAGTCGCGGGCTTAGCGGGAGTCTGGCTTCCGGGGAGCTGTTTTTT. Amino acids: CASSRGLSGSLASGELFF.

The chain is built from TRBV5-1 and TRBJ2-1; 7 positions match TRBD2. The V gene end was trimmed by 4 bases and the J gene end by 10 bases; junction bases not matched to a gene: 20. The CDR3 runs 17 residues. CDR1 and CDR2 (germline): SGHRS, YFSETQ. The CDR3 sequence: CASSPDPHTASGGEQFF. Here the CDR3 DNA reads TGCGCCAGCAGCCCCGATCCACACACCGCTAGCGGAGGCGAGCAGTTCTTC.

This clone has only one observation. This sequence joins TRBV11-3 and TRBJ1-1; possible D gene TRBD1, 6 bases. The germline V and J ends were trimmed by 2 bases and 5 bases, with 9 bases remaining between them. Per the germline V gene, CDR1 is SGHNT and CDR2 is YENEEA. The CDR3 has 13 amino acids. CDR3 loop: CASSLHQGTEAFF. As DNA, the CDR3 is TGTGCCAGCAGCTTACACCAGGGGACTGAAGCTTTCTTT.

The rearrangement joins TRBV5-6 to TRBJ2-7; 9 nucleotides line up with TRBD1. J was trimmed by 3 bases and V by 0 bases; bases with no gene match: 7. This CDR3 contains 16 residues. The germline V gene has CDR1 SGHDT and CDR2 YYEEEE. The CDR3 DNA reads as TGTGCCAGCAGCTTGGCACAGGGGGCGGTGATCTACGAGCAGTACTTC. Amino acids: CASSLAQGAVIYEQYF.

The rearrangement uses TRBV7-9 and TRBJ2-2; D is ambiguous. Trimming cost V 5 bases and J 1 base, with 17 bases left between them. This CDR3 has 17 residues. Germline-derived CDR1 and CDR2 are SEHNR and FQNEAQ (reference sequence). The CDR3 bases are TGTGCCAGCAGCCTCCCGCTGGCACAGAGGAACACCGGGGAGCTGTTTTTT. It encodes CASSLPLAQRNTGELFF. The full variable domain, its missing parts supplied by reference TRBV7-9 and TRBJ2-2, is DTGVSQNPRHKITKRGQNVTFRCDPISEHNRLYWYRQTLGQGPEFLTYFQNEAQLEKSRLLSDRFSAERPKGSFSTLEIQRTEQGDSAMYLCASSLPLAQRNTGELFFGEGSRLTVL.

The genes are TRBV6-4 and TRBJ2-2; tentative D call: TRBD2 (7 bases). Germline CDR1 is MRHNA and CDR2 is SNTAGT. The V and J ends lost 6 bases and 5 bases respectively, with 16 bases between them. The CDR3 contains 15 residues. In DNA, the CDR3 is TGTGCCAGCAGCCCTAGGGGGGGAAGGACCGGGGAGCTGTTTTTT. Its translation: CASSPRGGRTGELFF.

In this sample, this clone turned up a few times. V and J are TRBV16 and TRBJ1-1, with D maybe TRBD1 (6 bases). Germline V gives CDR1 KGHSY, CDR2 FQNENV. Trimming cost V 0 bases and J 8 bases, with 13 bases left between them. The CDR3 sequence is 14 residues long. The CDR3 here is CASSQSGGGDEAFF. DNA of the CDR3: TGTGCCAGCAGCCAATCCGGGGGGGGCGACGAAGCTTTCTTT. Using reference TRBV16 and TRBJ1-1 for the parts outside the CDR3, the full variable domain is GEEVAQTPKHLVRGEGQKAKLYCAPIKGHSYVFWYQQVLKNEFKFLISFQNENVFDETGMPKERFSAKCLPNSPCSLEIQATKLEDSAVYFCASSQSGGGDEAFFGQGTRLTVV.

This clone appeared a single time. The V and J genes are TRBV4-1 and TRBJ1-2; the D is unclear. Between the trimmed V and J ends, which lost 0 bases and 4 bases, there was a span of 9 bases. The CDR3 totals 14 residues. Per germline, CDR1 MGHRA and CDR2 YSYEKL. The CDR3 region is CASSQETGSYGYTF. The CDR3 DNA reads as TGCGCCAGCAGCCAAGAGACGGGGTCCTATGGCTACACCTTC.

The rearrangement joins TRBV4-1 to TRBJ2-4; the match to TRBD1 covers 7 bases. V shed 2 bases, J shed 0 bases, and the junction held 4 bases outside the gene matches. CDR1 and CDR2 from the germline V gene are MGHRA and YSYEKL. There are 16 residues in the CDR3. CDR3 nucleotides: TGCGCCAGCAGCCAACCAGGACAGGTAGCCAAAAACATTCAGTACTTC. As protein: CASSQPGQVAKNIQYF.

This chain joins TRBV2 and TRBJ1-6, with 7 positions matching TRBD1. The junction had 13 bases not matched to a gene; V was cut back by 9 bases and J by 8 bases. The CDR3 loop spans 15 amino acids. Germline CDR1 SNHLY, CDR2 FYNNEI. CDR3 amino acids: CASPLPGDSHSPLHF. CDR3 DNA sequence: TGTGCCAGTCCTCTCCCCGGGGACAGCCATTCACCCCTCCACTTT.

The V gene is TRBV27, the J gene TRBJ2-1; TRBD2 agrees at 8 bases. CDR1 is MNHEY, CDR2 SMNVEV, per germline (reference sequence). The ends lost 10 bases at V and 8 bases at J; junction bases unmatched: 10. The CDR3 has 13 amino acids. The CDR3 protein is CAISRGGGYEQFF. The CDR3, as DNA: TGTGCCATATCCCGGGGGGGCGGCTATGAGCAGTTCTTC.

This chain links TRBV5-1 with TRBJ1-5; the match to TRBD1 covers 8 bases. The CDR3 extends over 15 amino acids. Losses at the gene ends were 4 bases for V and 4 bases for J; bases not matched to a gene: 7. Germline CDR1 and CDR2: SGHRS and YFSETQ. The CDR3 nucleotides read TGCGCCAGCAGCCATGATGGACAGGGTAATCAGCCCCAGCATTTT. Translation: CASSHDGQGNQPQHF.

V is TRBV10-1 and J is TRBJ2-2, with TRBD1 matching 8 bases. V dropped 10 bases and J dropped 3; count of bases not matched to a gene: 16. The CDR3 contains 17 residues. Per germline, CDR1 WNHNN and CDR2 SYGVQD (reference sequence). CDR3 residues: CATSVSPGQDDTGELFF. CDR3 bases: TGCGCCACCTCTGTATCACCGGGACAGGACGACACCGGGGAGCTGTTTTTT.

This clone was counted only a few times. The chain has TRBV5-1 and TRBJ2-7; 13 nucleotides match TRBD2. The CDR3 totals 14 residues. CDR1 is SGHRS, CDR2 YFSETQ, per germline. With V trimmed by 3 bases and J by 5 bases, 2 bases remained unmatched. CDR3 sequence (DNA): TGCGCCAGCAGCTCCGGACTAGCGGGAGACGAGCAGTACTTC. Its protein product is CASSSGLAGDEQYF.

This clone was detected once. V is TRBV27 and J is TRBJ2-2, with 9 bases that match TRBD2. The CDR3 sequence is 20 residues long. V dropped 0 bases and J dropped 4; count of bases not matched to a gene: 15. Germline V gene lookup returns CDR1 MNHEY and CDR2 SMNVEV (reference sequence). CDR3 loop: CASSLSIPGLASPSTGELFF. The CDR3 DNA reads TGTGCCAGCAGTTTATCGATACCGGGACTAGCTTCCCCCAGCACCGGGGAGCTGTTTTTT.

This clone was recorded only once. The rearrangement uses TRBV18 and TRBJ1-2; 10 bases line up with TRBD1. The CDR3 contains 15 residues. With 5 bases clipped from V and 3 bases from J, the junction kept 6 bases outside the gene matches. Germline V gene lookup returns CDR1 KGHSH and CDR2 LQKENI. The CDR3 DNA reads TGTGCCAGCTCATCCCGACAGGGGGCACACTATGGCTACACCTTC. Translating it yields CASSSRQGAHYGYTF.